The 6 T cell receptor beta chains below were found in one sample sequenced in a study of blood T cell repertoires in COVID-19. Sequencing used immunoSEQ multiplex PCR; TCRdb keeps in-frame clones, though not all of them. The sample consists of 180,000 or so clones, more than 75% of them appearing once. Sequenced input: peripheral blood. Receptors originate from a person between 65 and 79 years old with COVID-19, enrolled during active disease.

In DNA form, the CDR3 reads TGTGCCAGCAGCTTATACGGCGGGGGGGCAGATACGCAGTATTTT. Amino acids: CASSLYGGGADTQYF. J is TRBJ2-3 and V is TRBV7-2, with TRBD2 identical over 9 bases. The CDR3 is 15 residues long. Germline trimming cut 2 bases from V and 4 bases from J; bases unmatched to any gene: 4. Germline-derived CDR1 and CDR2 are SGHTA and FQGNSA.

This sequence joins TRBV9 and TRBJ1-2; D might be TRBD1 (6 bases). Germline V gene lookup returns CDR1 SGDLS and CDR2 YYNGEE. This CDR3 is 15 amino acids long. Between the trimmed V and J ends, which lost 1 base and 4 bases, there was a span of 14 bases. The CDR3 DNA reads TGTGCCAGCAGCGTAACCTCGGACAGATCCTATGGCTACACCTTC. Encoded protein: CASSVTSDRSYGYTF.

The rearrangement joins TRBV19 to TRBJ2-1; D not resolved. Germline-derived CDR1 and CDR2 are LNHDA and SQIVND (reference sequence). The CDR3 loop spans 15 amino acids. V lost 3 bases and J lost 0, with 9 bases in between. The CDR3 is CASSMRSSSYNEQFF. The CDR3 coding sequence is TGTGCCAGTAGTATGCGGTCAAGCTCCTACAATGAGCAGTTCTTC.

This chain connects TRBV28 to TRBJ1-4; D call uncertain. Germline-derived CDR1 and CDR2 are MDHEN and SYDVKM. The CDR3 totals 14 residues. V was trimmed by 3 bases and J by 0 bases, leaving 5 bases between them. CDR3: CASSFYATNEKLFF. The CDR3 DNA sequence: TGTGCCAGCAGTTTCTATGCAACTAATGAAAAACTGTTTTTT.

V is TRBV7-9 and J is TRBJ2-5; 8 nucleotides line up with TRBD1. Germline CDR1 SEHNR, CDR2 FQNEAQ (reference sequence). The CDR3 totals 15 residues. J gave up 4 bases and V 2 bases, and 6 bases lay outside the gene matches. CDR3 region: CASSLSQGALETQYF. CDR3 coding DNA: TGTGCCAGCAGCTTATCTCAGGGGGCTCTAGAGACCCAGTACTTC.

Concerning this clone: Other DNA sequences from this sample encode an identical CDR3 as well. The chain carries TRBV5-4 and TRBJ1-2; D may be TRBD1 (6 bases). Germline V gene sequence: CDR1 SGHNT, CDR2 YYREEE (reference sequence). The CDR3 runs to 13 residues. Trimming shortened V by 4 bases and J by 3 bases, and 10 bases separated the two germline ends. The CDR3 bases are TGTGCCAGCAGCCCCGCAGGGGACTATGGCTACACCTTC. Amino acids: CASSPAGDYGYTF.